This TCR beta chain appears in the sequencing data of a study of cytomegalovirus exposure and HLA in healthy donors. This clone has a single count. The PCR made use of 60 Vbeta and 13 Jbeta primers. Clones were sequenced by immunoSEQ multiplex PCR, and TCRdb holds only the in-frame ones, with some missing. The profile covers over 110,000 clones, with around four fifths appearing a single time and around 3.2% taken by the ten largest. Trimming removed 4 bases from V and 7 bases from J; junction bases left unmatched: 14. CDR3 size: 17 residues. Germline-derived CDR1 and CDR2 are SGDLS and YYNGEE. This chain joins TRBV9 and TRBJ2-2, with TRBD1 matching over 9 bases. The sequence derives from a female donor in good health and CMV-seronegative. The sample comprised PBMCs. DNA of the CDR3: TGTGCCAGCAGCCCCCGGACAGGGGAAAAGTGGGGCGGGGAGCTGTTTTTT. It is translated as CASSPRTGEKWGGELFF. Full variable domain (rest looked up from reference TRBV9 and TRBJ2-2): DSGVTQTPKHLITATGQRVTLRCSPRSGDLSVYWYQQSLDQGLQFLIQYYNGEERAKGNILERFSAQQFPDLHSELNLSSLELGDSALYFCASSPRTGEKWGGELFFGEGSRLTVL.